This T cell receptor (beta chain) stems from a study of T-cell memory formation after mild COVID-19. Study-wide findings and caveats: While clones contracting from day 15 to 85 were balanced between CD4 and CD8, later expanders leaned CD4+.

Remarks on this clonotype: Its antigen is currently unknown.

The CDR3 is made up of 14 amino acids. Germline V gene lookup returns CDR1 KGHDR and CDR2 SFDVKD. The germline V and J ends were trimmed by 5 bases and 6 bases, with 16 bases remaining between them. TCRdb recomputed calls from the 5' RACE reads with MiXCR, one row per CDR3 protein. The sample comprises 120,000 to 150,000 distinct CDR3 sequences, approximately 6% of which are singletons, and roughly 1.9% rests with the top ten. The chain uses TRBV24-1 and TRBJ2-7; no reliable D call. The sample comprised PBMCs or a T cell subset sorted from them (not recorded which). This TCR was sampled from an adult woman who had mild COVID-19 (a few samples of this study predate the infection). Cell type and time point are not known. The CDR3 bases are TGTGCCACCAGTGCCGGACCTTCCCTGGCCGAGCAGTACTTC. As protein: CATSAGPSLAEQYF.